This T cell receptor beta chain was identified during a study of cytomegalovirus exposure and HLA in healthy donors. Study-level information: Roughly 180 million T cells yielded about 120 million unique TCR beta sequences, as an earlier analysis found.

CDR3 length: 17 residues. J was trimmed by 2 bases and V by 1 base; bases with no gene match: 10. CDR1 and CDR2 (germline): LNHDA, SQIVND (reference sequence). Study-level points and caveats: Later analysis showed TCR association rates varying by HLA locus, highest for DRB1 and lowest for HLA-C. According to the study, roughly 160 TCR beta chains were cytomegalovirus-associated.

The PCR used 60 Vbeta and 13 Jbeta primers. TCRdb keeps only in-frame clones here, not all; method: immunoSEQ multiplex PCR. Seen here are about 140,000 clones, about 75% observed once, and the top ten hold about 3.1%. Details on this clone: Its antigen is unidentified.

Sequences were obtained from PBMCs. The sequence came from a man aged 40-49 years in good health and CMV-seronegative. The V and J genes are TRBV19 and TRBJ2-7; 8 bases align to TRBD2. The CDR3 bases are TGTGCCAGTAGTATAGCGAGCGGGGGACCCGGCCCCTACGAGCAGTACTTC. Translating gives CASSIASGGPGPYEQYF.